The source of this TCR beta chain is a study of blood T cell repertoires in COVID-19. As for the study in general: Samples taken during acute and convalescent COVID-19 were collected in the United States, Italy and Spain. The cDNA or gDNA used as material had been derived from T cells, B-cell-depleted T cells, or PBMCs.

Source study methods: For nucleated cells, counts were estimated from reference gene primer amplification. The protocol was immunoSEQ multiplex PCR, while the TCRdb copy is restricted to in-frame clones and leaves out a portion. That table furnishes V, J and clone size, whereas the DNA furnished D and trimming. The top ten clones hold roughly 2.9% of a sample with 150,000 or so clones, 65% to 85% of them seen once. This CDR3 region has 14 residues. The J segment lost 8 bases and the V segment lost 4 bases, leaving 9 bases of the junction unmatched. Per germline, CDR1 SNHLY and CDR2 FYNNEI. The J gene is TRBJ1-2, the V gene TRBV2; 8 bases agree with TRBD1. Sequenced: peripheral blood. This clonotype was obtained from a woman in her fifties or sixties with acute or convalescent COVID-19. As DNA, the CDR3 is TGTGCCAGCAGTGTCACGGACAGGGCGGAAGGCTACACCTTC. Amino acid sequence: CASSVTDRAEGYTF.